One sample yielded the 2 T cell receptor beta chains listed below, sequenced in a study of long-term antiretroviral therapy in people with HIV. Sequencing used immunoSEQ v3.0 at survey level. TCRdb's copy holds only in-frame clones and misses some; the assay was immunoSEQ multiplex PCR. The sample shows over 30,000 clones, 97% of them seen only once. Sequenced here: unsorted PBMCs, sampled 7.6 years after starting antiretroviral therapy. Receptors originate from a man aged 25 to 40 with HIV.

This clone was seen a single time. The chain has TRBV19 and TRBJ1-1, with a weak D call TRBD1 (5 bases). V lost 7 bases and J 5 bases, leaving 17 bases between the germline ends. CDR3 size: 14 residues. The germline CDR1 and CDR2 sequences are LNHDA and SQIVND (reference sequence). The CDR3 spells CASTKRGPGTEAFF. The CDR3, as DNA: TGTGCCAGTACGAAGAGGGGTCCGGGGACTGAAGCTTTCTTT. Complete variable domain (other parts from reference TRBV19 and TRBJ1-1): DGGITQSPKYLFRKEGQNVTLSCEQNLNHDAMYWYRQDPGQGLRLIYYSQIVNDFQKGDIAEGYSVSREKKESFPLTVTSAQKNPTAFYLCASTKRGPGTEAFFGQGTRLTVV.

The chain recombines TRBV7-2 with TRBJ2-5; TRBD1 matches 7 bases. The trim removed 5 bases at V and 5 bases at J, leaving 8 bases unmatched. The CDR3 has 14 residues. Germline V lookup: CDR1 SGHTA, CDR2 FQGNSA. DNA for the CDR3: TGTGCCAGCAGCCGACAGTTGACAGGGGAGACCCAGTACTTC. Its protein is CASSRQLTGETQYF.